This T cell receptor (beta chain) was profiled in a study of shared clonotypes between healthy human individuals. CDR3 length: 16 amino acids. The germline CDR1 and CDR2 sequences are MNHNS and SASEGT. V was shortened by 0 bases and J by 8 bases, with 19 bases between the two germline ends. Libraries were prepared by immunoSEQ multiplex PCR; TCRdb keeps only in-frame clonotypes and omits some of them. This sample has fewer than 1.6 million clones, with approximately 98.5% found just once. Sequencing was done on a sample of naive CD4+ T cells sorted from blood. Subset noted: CD45RA+ positively selected. The chain is built from TRBV6-1 and TRBJ1-2; TRBD1 is a possible D gene (5 bases). This clonotype was sampled from a young man in good health. CDR3 sequence (DNA): TGTGCCAGCAGTGAAGCAACAGGCATGGGCGGGTTCGGCTACACCTTC. Encoded protein: CASSEATGMGGFGYTF.